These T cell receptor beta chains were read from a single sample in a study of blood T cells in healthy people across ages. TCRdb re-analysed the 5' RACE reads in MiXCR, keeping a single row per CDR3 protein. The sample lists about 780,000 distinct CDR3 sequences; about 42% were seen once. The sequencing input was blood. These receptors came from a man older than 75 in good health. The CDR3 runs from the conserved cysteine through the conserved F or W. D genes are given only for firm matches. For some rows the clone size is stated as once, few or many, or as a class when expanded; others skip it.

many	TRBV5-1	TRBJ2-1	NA	CASSLAPGGDNEQFF	TGCGCCAGCAGCTTGGCCCCTGGGGGCGACAATGAGCAGTTCTTC
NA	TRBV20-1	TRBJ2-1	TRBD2	CSARPGLAGMNNEQFF	TGCAGTGCTAGACCCGGACTAGCGGGCATGAACAATGAGCAGTTCTTC
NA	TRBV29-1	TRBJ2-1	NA	CSVAATGGYNEQFF	TGCAGCGTTGCCGCGACAGGCGGTTACAATGAGCAGTTCTTC
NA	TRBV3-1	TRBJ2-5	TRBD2	CASRQAGAYQETQYF	TGTGCCAGCAGGCAAGCGGGGGCCTACCAAGAGACCCAGTACTTC
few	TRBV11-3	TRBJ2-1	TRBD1	CASSFETGFTNEQFF	TGTGCCAGCAGCTTCGAGACAGGGTTTACCAATGAGCAGTTCTTC
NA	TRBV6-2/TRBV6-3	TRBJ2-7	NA	CASSRDIYEQYF	TGTGCCAGCAGTCGGGATATCTACGAGCAGTACTTC
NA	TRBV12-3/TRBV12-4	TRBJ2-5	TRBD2	CASSLSGGAWETQYF	TGTGCCAGCAGTTTGAGCGGGGGGGCCTGGGAGACCCAGTACTTC
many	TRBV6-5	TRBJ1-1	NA	CASRQKGGMNTEAFF	TGTGCCAGCAGACAAAAGGGAGGGATGAACACTGAAGCTTTCTTT
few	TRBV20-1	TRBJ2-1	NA	CSASDRLEKNEQFF	TGCAGTGCTTCGGACAGACTAGAGAAGAATGAGCAGTTCTTC
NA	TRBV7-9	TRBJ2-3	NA	CASSPGPGTDTQYF	TGTGCCAGCAGCCCAGGCCCAGGGACAGATACGCAGTATTTT
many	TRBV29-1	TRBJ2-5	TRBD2	CSVEGTSREEEYF	TGCAGCGTTGAGGGGACTAGCAGAGAAGAGGAGTACTTC
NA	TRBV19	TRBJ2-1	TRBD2	CASAEGLAVDEQFF	TGTGCCAGTGCTGAGGGACTAGCGGTCGATGAGCAGTTCTTC
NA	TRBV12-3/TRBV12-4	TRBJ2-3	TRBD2	CASSGSSPYSGRATDTQYF	TGTGCCAGCAGTGGGTCCTCCCCGTACAGCGGGAGGGCCACAGATACGCAGTATTTT
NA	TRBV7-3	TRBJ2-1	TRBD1	CASSPTGSYNEQFF	TGTGCCAGCAGCCCGACAGGGTCCTACAATGAGCAGTTCTTC
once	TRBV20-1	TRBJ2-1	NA	CSARDRDNYNEQFF	TGCAGTGCTAGAGACCGGGACAACTACAATGAGCAGTTCTTC
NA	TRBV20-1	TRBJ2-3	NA	CSAGDSGTDTQYF	TGCAGTGCGGGTGACAGCGGCACAGATACGCAGTATTTT
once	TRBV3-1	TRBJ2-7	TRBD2	CASSQDSSGAYEQYF	TGTGCCAGCAGCCAAGATTCTAGCGGTGCCTACGAGCAGTACTTC
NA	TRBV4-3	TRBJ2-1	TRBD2	CASSEHLPREGDEQFF	TGCGCCAGCAGCGAACACTTGCCCAGGGAGGGCGACGAGCAGTTCTTC
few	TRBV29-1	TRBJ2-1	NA	CSVIRVEQFF	TGCAGCGTGATCAGGGTGGAGCAGTTCTTC
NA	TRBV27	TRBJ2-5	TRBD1	CASSSTGGLEEQYF	TGTGCCAGCAGTTCGACAGGGGGCTTGGAAGAGCAGTACTTC
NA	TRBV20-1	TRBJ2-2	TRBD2	CSARGLAGVPGELFF	TGCAGTGCTAGGGGACTAGCGGGAGTTCCCGGGGAGCTGTTTTTT
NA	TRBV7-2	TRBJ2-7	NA	CASSLLQVGLAASEQYF	TGTGCCAGCAGCTTACTCCAAGTCGGGCTAGCCGCGAGCGAGCAGTACTTC
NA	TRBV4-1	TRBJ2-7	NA	CASSRGPGSYEQYF	TGCGCCAGCAGCCGAGGACCGGGCTCCTACGAGCAGTACTTC
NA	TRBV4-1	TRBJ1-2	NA	CASSQEWQIPYGYTF	TGCGCCAGCAGCCAAGAGTGGCAGATCCCCTATGGCTACACCTTC
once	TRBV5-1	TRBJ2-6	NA	CASSLEGGSGANVPTF	TGCGCCAGCAGCTTGGAGGGGGGCTCTGGGGCCAACGTCCCGACTTTC
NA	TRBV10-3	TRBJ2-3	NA	CAISDPQATDTQYF	TGTGCCATCAGTGACCCACAGGCCACAGATACGCAGTATTTT
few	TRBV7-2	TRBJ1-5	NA	CASSSETGLRDQPQHF	TGTGCCAGCAGCTCGGAAACAGGGCTTAGGGATCAGCCCCAGCATTTT
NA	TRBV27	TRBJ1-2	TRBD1	CASRPGQGLHGYTF	TGTGCCAGCAGACCGGGACAGGGACTTCATGGCTACACCTTC
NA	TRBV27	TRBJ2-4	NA	CASSYRPEGNIQYF	TGTGCCAGCAGTTATAGACCAGAGGGCAACATTCAGTACTTC
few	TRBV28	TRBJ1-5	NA	CASREHDQPQHF	TGTGCCAGCAGGGAACACGATCAGCCCCAGCATTTT
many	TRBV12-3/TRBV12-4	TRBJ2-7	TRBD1	CASSLALDPGPGQTYEQYF	TGTGCCAGCAGTTTAGCGCTTGACCCCGGACCGGGACAGACCTACGAGCAGTACTTC
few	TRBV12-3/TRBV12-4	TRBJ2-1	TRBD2	CASSFWSGGRDEQFF	TGTGCCAGCAGTTTCTGGAGCGGGGGACGGGATGAGCAGTTCTTC
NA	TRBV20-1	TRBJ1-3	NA	CSARDSKSSGNTIYF	TGCAGTGCAAGAGACTCCAAGAGCTCTGGAAACACCATATATTTT
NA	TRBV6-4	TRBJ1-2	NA	CASSENPEAGGGYTF	TGTGCCAGCAGTGAAAACCCGGAGGCTGGGGGGGGCTACACCTTC